These 3 T cell receptor beta chains were all obtained from the same sample, sequenced in a study of read filtering for tumor transcriptome and immune sequencing. Molecular barcoded adaptors covering alpha/delta and beta/gamma chains were used on around 400 ng RNA. TCRdb independently ran MiXCR on the reads; one entry per CDR3 protein. The sample comprises over 80,000 distinct CDR3 sequences, 9% to 15% of which are singletons, and under 15% rests with the top ten. Specimen: a population of CD138-negative cells sorted from bone marrow. All receptors come from a donor at least 40 years old with multiple myeloma.

To note about this clonotype: At one boundary the junction diverges from the germline segment, which might be a read error. The DNA of the CDR3 is TGCAGTGCTCGGCCCCCGATCGGAGGGGATGAGCTGTTCTTC. It specifies CSARPPIGGDELFF. The chain couples TRBV20-1 to TRBJ2-1, with D maybe TRBD2 (6 bases). The CDR3 loop spans 14 amino acids. CDR1 and CDR2 from the germline V gene are DFQATT and SNEGSKA (reference sequence).

The sample holds many counts of this clonotype. The rearrangement joins TRBV19 to TRBJ2-1, with 7 bases aligning to TRBD1. The germline V gene has CDR1 LNHDA and CDR2 SQIVND (reference sequence). The CDR3 length is 15 residues. Unmatched junction bases numbered 11, after V lost 3 bases and J lost 9 bases. CDR3: CASSMRAGGFFEQFF. The DNA for the CDR3 is TGTGCCAGTAGTATGAGGGCAGGGGGTTTCTTTGAGCAGTTCTTC.

This clonotype was detected ten times or more. The chain has TRBV5-1 and TRBJ2-7, with D unclear. CDR3 length: 16 residues. The V gene lost 0 bases and the J gene lost 2 bases, with 15 bases spanning the gap. Per germline, CDR1 SGHRS and CDR2 YFSETQ. In DNA, the CDR3 is TGCGCCAGCAGCTTGGCCCCCAGCGTGCTAACCTACGAGCAGTACTTC. Translated: CASSLAPSVLTYEQYF.